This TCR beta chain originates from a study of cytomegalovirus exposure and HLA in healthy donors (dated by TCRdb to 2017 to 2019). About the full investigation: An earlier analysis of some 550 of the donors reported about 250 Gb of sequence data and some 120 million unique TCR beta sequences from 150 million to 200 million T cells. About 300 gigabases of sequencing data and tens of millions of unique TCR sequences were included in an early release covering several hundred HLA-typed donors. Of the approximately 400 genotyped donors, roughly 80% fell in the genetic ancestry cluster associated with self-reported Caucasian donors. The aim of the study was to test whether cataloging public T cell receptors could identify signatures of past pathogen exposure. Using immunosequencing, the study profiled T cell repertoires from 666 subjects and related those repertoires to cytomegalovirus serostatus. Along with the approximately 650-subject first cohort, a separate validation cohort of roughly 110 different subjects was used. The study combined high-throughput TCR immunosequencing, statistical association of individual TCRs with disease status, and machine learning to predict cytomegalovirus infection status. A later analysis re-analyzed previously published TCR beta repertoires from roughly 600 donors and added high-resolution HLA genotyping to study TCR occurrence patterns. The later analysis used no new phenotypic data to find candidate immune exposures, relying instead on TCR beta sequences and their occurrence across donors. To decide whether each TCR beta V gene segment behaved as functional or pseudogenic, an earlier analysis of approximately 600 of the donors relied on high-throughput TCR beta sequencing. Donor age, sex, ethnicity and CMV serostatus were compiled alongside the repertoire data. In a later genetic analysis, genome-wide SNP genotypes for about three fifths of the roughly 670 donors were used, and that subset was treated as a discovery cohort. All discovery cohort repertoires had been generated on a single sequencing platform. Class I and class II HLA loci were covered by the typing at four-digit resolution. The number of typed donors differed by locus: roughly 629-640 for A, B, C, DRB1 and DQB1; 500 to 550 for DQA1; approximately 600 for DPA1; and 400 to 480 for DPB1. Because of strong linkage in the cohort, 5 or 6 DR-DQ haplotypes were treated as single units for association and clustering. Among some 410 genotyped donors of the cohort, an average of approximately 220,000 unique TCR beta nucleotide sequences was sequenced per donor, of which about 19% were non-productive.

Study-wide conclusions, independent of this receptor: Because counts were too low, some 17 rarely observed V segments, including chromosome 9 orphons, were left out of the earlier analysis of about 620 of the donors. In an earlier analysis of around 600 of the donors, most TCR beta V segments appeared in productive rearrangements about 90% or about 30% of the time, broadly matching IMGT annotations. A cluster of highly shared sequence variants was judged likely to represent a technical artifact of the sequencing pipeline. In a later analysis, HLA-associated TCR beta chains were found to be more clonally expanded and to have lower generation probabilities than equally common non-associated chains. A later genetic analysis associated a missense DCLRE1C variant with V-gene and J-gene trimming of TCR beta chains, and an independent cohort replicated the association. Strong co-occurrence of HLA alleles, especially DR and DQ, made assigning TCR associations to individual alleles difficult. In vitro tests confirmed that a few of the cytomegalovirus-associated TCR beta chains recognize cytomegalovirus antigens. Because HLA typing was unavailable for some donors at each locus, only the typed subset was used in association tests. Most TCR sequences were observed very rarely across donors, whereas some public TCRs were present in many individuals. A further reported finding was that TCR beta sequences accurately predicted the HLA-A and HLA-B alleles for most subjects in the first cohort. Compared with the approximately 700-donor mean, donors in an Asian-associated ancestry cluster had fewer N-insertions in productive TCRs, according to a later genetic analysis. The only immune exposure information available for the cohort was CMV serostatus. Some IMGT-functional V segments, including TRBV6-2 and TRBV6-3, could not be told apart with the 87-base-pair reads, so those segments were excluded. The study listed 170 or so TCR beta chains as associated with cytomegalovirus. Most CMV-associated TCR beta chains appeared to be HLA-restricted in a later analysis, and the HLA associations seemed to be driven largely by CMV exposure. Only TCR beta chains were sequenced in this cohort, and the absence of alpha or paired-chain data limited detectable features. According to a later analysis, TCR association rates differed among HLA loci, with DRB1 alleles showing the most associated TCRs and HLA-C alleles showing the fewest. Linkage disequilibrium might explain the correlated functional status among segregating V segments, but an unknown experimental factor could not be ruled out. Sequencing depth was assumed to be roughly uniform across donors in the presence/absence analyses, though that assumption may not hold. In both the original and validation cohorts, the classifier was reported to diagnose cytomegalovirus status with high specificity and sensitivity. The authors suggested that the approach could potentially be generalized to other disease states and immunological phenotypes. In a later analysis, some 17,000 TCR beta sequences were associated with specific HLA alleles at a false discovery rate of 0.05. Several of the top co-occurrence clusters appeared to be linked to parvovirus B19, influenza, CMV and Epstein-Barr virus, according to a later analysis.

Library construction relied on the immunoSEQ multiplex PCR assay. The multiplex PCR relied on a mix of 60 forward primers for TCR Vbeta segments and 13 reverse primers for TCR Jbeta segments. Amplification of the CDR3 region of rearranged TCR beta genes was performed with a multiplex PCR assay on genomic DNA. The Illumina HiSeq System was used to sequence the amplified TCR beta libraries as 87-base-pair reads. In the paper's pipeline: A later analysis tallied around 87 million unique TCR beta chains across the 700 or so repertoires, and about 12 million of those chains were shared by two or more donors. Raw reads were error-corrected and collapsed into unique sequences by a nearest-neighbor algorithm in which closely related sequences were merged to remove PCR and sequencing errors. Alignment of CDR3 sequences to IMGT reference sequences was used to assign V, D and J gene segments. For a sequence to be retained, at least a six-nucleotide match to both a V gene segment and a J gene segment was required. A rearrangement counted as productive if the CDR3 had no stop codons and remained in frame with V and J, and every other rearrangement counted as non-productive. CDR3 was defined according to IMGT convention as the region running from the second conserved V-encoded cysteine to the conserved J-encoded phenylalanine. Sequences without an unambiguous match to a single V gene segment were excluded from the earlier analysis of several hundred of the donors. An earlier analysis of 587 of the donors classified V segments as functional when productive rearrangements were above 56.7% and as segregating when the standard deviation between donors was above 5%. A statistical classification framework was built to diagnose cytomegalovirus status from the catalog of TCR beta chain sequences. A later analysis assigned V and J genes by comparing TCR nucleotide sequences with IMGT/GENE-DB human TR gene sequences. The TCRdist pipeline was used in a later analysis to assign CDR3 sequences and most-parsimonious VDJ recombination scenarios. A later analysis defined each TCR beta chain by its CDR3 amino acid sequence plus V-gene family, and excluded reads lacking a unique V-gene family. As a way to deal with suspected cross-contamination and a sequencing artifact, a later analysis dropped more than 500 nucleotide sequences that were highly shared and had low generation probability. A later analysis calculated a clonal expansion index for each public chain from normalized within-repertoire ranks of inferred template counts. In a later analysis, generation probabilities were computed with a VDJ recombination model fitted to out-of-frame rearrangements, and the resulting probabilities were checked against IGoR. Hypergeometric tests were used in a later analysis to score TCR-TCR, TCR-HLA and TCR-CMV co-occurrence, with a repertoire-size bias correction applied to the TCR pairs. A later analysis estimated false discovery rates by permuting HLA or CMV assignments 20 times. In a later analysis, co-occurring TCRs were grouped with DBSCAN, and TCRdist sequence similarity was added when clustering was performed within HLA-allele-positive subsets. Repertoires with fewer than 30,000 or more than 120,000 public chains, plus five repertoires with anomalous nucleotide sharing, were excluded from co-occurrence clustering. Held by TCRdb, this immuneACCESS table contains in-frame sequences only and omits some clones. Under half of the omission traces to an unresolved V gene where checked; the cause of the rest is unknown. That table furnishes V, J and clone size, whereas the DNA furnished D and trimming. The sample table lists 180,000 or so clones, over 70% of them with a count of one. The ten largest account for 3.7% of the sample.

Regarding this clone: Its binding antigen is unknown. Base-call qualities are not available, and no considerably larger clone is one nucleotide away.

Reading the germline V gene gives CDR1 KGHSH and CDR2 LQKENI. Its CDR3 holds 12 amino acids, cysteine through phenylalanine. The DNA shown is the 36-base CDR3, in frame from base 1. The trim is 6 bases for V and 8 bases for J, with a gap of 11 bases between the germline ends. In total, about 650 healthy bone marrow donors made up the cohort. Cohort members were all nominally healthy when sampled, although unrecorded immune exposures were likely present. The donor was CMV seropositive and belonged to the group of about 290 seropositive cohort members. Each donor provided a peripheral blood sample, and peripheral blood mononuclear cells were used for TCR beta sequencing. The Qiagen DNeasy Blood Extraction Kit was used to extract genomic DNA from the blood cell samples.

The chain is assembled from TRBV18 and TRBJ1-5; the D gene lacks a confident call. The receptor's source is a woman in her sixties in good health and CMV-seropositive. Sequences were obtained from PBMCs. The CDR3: CASSFGQEPQHF. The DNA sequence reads TGTGCCAGCTCTTTTGGTCAGGAGCCCCAGCATTTT.